Shown below are 25 T cell receptor beta chains from a single sample sequenced in a study of T cells in Graves' hyperthyroidism and ophthalmopathy. What was amplified from RNA transcripts were TCR beta CDR3 regions. First-round RT-PCR of the TCR CDR3 relied on the HTBI primer set. TCRdb re-called the multiplex PCR reads with MiXCR, one entry per CDR3 protein. The data contain hundreds of thousands of distinct CDR3 sequences, around 14% of them singletons. Sequenced sample: blood. The receptors here all came from a woman in her 30s with Graves' hyperthyroidism that later progressed to Graves' ophthalmopathy.

This clonotype appeared many times. The chain couples TRBV10-3 to TRBJ1-1; a weak D match, TRBD1 (5 bases). The CDR3 loop spans 12 amino acids. Germline V lookup: CDR1 ENHRY, CDR2 SYGVKD. V was clipped by 2 bases and J by 6 bases, with 7 bases between them. DNA for the CDR3: TGTGCCATCAGTGAGGGGGGTCCTGAAGCTTTCTTT. This encodes CAISEGGPEAFF.

At least ten counts were recorded for this clonotype. This chain links TRBV20-1 with TRBJ1-6; D may be TRBD1 (5 bases). This CDR3 is 14 amino acids long. In germline, CDR1 is DFQATT, CDR2 SNEGSKA (reference sequence). Trimming stripped 4 bases from V and 8 bases from J, with 15 bases between. The CDR3 sequence is CSATEGTDDSPLHF. The CDR3, as DNA: TGCAGTGCTACTGAAGGGACGGATGATTCACCCCTCCACTTT.

This clonotype appeared many times. The CDR3 region is CASSQDAAASTDTQYF. The CDR3 DNA is TGTGCCAGCAGCCAAGATGCGGCAGCTAGCACAGATACGCAGTATTTT. The chain carries TRBV3-1 and TRBJ2-3, with D hard to call. Trimming removed 0 bases at V and 0 bases at J, with 10 bases between. Germline lookup yields CDR1 LGHDT and CDR2 YNNKEL (reference sequence). This CDR3 has 16 residues.

There are many counts of this clonotype. The chain has TRBV19 and TRBJ1-3, with 10 bases that match TRBD1. The CDR3 spans 15 residues. After removal of 7 bases from V and 1 base from J, the junction contained 4 bases not matched to a gene. Per germline, CDR1 LNHDA and CDR2 SQIVND (reference sequence). The CDR3 reads CASTTGGLSGNTIYF. The CDR3, as DNA: TGTGCCAGTACGACAGGGGGCTTATCTGGAAACACCATATATTTT.

This clonotype occurred a few times. This sequence joins TRBV14 and TRBJ1-2, with a weak D call TRBD1 (6 bases). CDR3 size: 13 residues. Germline CDR1 and CDR2: SGHDN and FVKESK. V dropped 6 bases and J dropped 8 bases, with 16 bases sitting between them. Here the CDR3 reads CASSDRDIGGYTF. The CDR3 nucleotides read TGTGCCAGCAGTGACCGGGACATAGGCGGCTACACCTTC. Filled out from reference TRBV14 and TRBJ1-2, the complete variable domain reads EAGVTQFPSHSVIEKGQTVTLRCDPISGHDNLYWYRRVMGKEIKFLLHFVKESKQDESGMPNNRFLAERTGGTYSTLKVQPAELEDSGVYFCASSDRDIGGYTFGSGTRLTVV.

Comments on this clonotype: Since a much larger clone is just one base distant, this may be a read error. J is TRBJ2-7 and V is TRBV30; possibly TRBD2 for D (6 bases). The DNA end is more similar to TRBJ2-1, so the J call may be wrong. The CDR3 is 13 residues long. The germline V gene encodes CDR1 GTSNPN and CDR2 SVGIG (reference sequence). CDR3 in amino acids: CAWSIRDLYEQFF. The CDR3 DNA reads as TGTGCCTGGAGTATCCGGGACTTGTACGAGCAGTTCTTC.

This clonotype was seen repeatedly, ten times or more. The chain couples TRBV28 to TRBJ2-5, with 10 bases fitting TRBD2. CDR3 length equals 15 residues. Germline assignment: CDR1 MDHEN and CDR2 SYDVKM. With V trimmed by 2 bases and J by 4 bases, 4 bases remained unmatched. CDR3 DNA sequence: TGTGCCAGCAGTTTACAGCGGGAGGGCCGAGAGACCCAGTACTTC. As protein: CASSLQREGRETQYF.

At least ten counts were recorded for this clonotype. V gene TRBV19 combines with J gene TRBJ1-2; 12 bases map to TRBD1. Per germline, CDR1 LNHDA and CDR2 SQIVND (reference sequence). V lost 6 bases and J lost 6; bases outside the gene matches: 14. This CDR3 is built from 17 residues. The CDR3 protein is CASSQFRDRGLMDGYTF. The CDR3 DNA is TGTGCCAGTAGCCAATTCCGGGACAGGGGGCTGATGGATGGCTACACCTTC.

In its sample, this clonotype was seen once. The V and J genes are TRBV6-2 or TRBV6-3 and TRBJ2-7; TRBD1 aligns across 7 bases. The CDR3 has 12 amino acids. Trimming took 7 bases from V and 6 from J; bases not matched to a gene: 6. Germline CDR1 and CDR2: MNHEY and SVGEGT. This CDR3 reads CASTSYRGEQYF. CDR3 sequence (DNA): TGTGCCAGCACATCCTACAGGGGCGAGCAGTACTTC.

In this sample, this clonotype turned up many times. This chain connects TRBV6-1 to TRBJ1-1; no firm D call. The CDR3 loop spans 13 amino acids. V lost 9 bases and J lost 4, with 15 bases in between. Germline V gene lookup returns CDR1 MNHNS and CDR2 SASEGT. CDR3 in amino acids: CASRRLLSTEAFF. The CDR3 DNA reads TGTGCCAGTCGTAGGCTCCTGAGCACTGAAGCTTTCTTT.

This clonotype was picked up many times. V gene TRBV20-1 combines with J gene TRBJ1-5, with TRBD1 matching 11 bases. There are 16 residues in the CDR3. Germline CDR1 reads DFQATT; CDR2 reads SNEGSKA (reference sequence). V trimming: 6 bases; J trimming: 7 bases; junction bases outside the gene matches: 14. The CDR3 DNA reads TGCAGTGCCGTCCCCGGGACAGGGGGAGTGGACCAGCCCCAGCATTTT. Its translation: CSAVPGTGGVDQPQHF.

The sample holds many counts of this clonotype. This sequence joins TRBV7-2 and TRBJ2-7, with TRBD1 identical over 8 bases. The germline gives CDR1 SGHTA, CDR2 FQGNSA. The CDR3 consists of 16 residues. V gave up 5 bases and J gave up 2 bases; unmatched junction bases: 11. CDR3 DNA sequence: TGTGCCAGCAGCGGGGTCTTGAGACAGGGGCCCTACGAGCAGTACTTC. Its protein is CASSGVLRQGPYEQYF.

This clonotype was found once. V gene TRBV29-1 combines with J gene TRBJ2-7, with D possibly matching TRBD1 (5 bases). Looked up from germline, CDR1 is SQVTM and CDR2 is ANQGSEA. Between the trimmed V and J ends, which lost 2 bases and 4 bases, there was a span of 12 bases. The CDR3 loop spans 13 amino acids. CDR3 protein: CSVELQDPYEQYF. CDR3 bases: TGCAGCGTTGAACTACAGGACCCGTACGAGCAGTACTTC.

This clonotype was seen repeatedly, ten times or more. The CDR3 coding sequence is TGTGCCAGCAGTTTTCGTCCGCGTTACGAGCAGTACTTC. Its protein is CASSFRPRYEQYF. The chain carries TRBV12-3 or TRBV12-4 and TRBJ2-7, with D unresolved. This CDR3 spans 13 amino acids. Trimming left V 3 bases short and J 4 bases short, with 10 bases between.

V gene TRBV7-9 combines with J gene TRBJ2-3, with D perhaps given as TRBD1 or TRBD2 (6 bases each). CDR1 is SEHNR and CDR2 is FQNEAQ in the germline V gene (reference sequence). The CDR3 is 14 residues long. Trimming took off 6 bases at V and 6 bases at J, with 16 bases between the two ends. CDR3 nucleotide sequence: TGTGCCAGCAGAGGATGGCAGGGGAGGGATACGCAGTATTTT. This sequence encodes CASRGWQGRDTQYF.

A remark on this clonotype: A much larger clone lies a single base off, so this may be a read error. The CDR3 spells CASRLASGVGTQYF. The CDR3 DNA follows: TGTGCCAGCCGCCTTGCTAGCGGAGTGGGGACCCAGTACTTC. The genes are TRBV3-1 and TRBJ2-5; 7 nucleotides align to TRBD2. The length of the CDR3 is 14 residues. Germline CDR1 LGHDT, CDR2 YNNKEL (reference sequence). V shed 8 bases and J 7 bases; nucleotides not matched to a gene: 13.

Ten or more counts support this clonotype. This rearrangement joins TRBV20-1 to TRBJ2-7, with D uncertain. Per germline, CDR1 DFQATT and CDR2 SNEGSKA (reference sequence). This CDR3 comprises 13 residues. With 1 base removed from V and 3 bases from J, the gap between germline ends came to 10 bases. The CDR3 here is CSARVGNGYEQYF. The CDR3 DNA sequence: TGCAGTGCTAGAGTAGGCAACGGCTACGAGCAGTACTTC.

V and J are TRBV12-3 or TRBV12-4 and TRBJ2-4; 9 bases fit TRBD2. This CDR3 contains 15 residues. V lost 7 bases, J lost 6 bases, and 10 bases stayed unmatched. The CDR3 region has the DNA TGTGCCAGCACCACGGCGGGGGGGGGCCGAAACATTCAGTACTTC. It specifies CASTTAGGGRNIQYF.

At least ten counts were recorded for this clonotype. The chain uses TRBV30 and TRBJ1-5; possible D gene TRBD1, 6 bases. This CDR3 is 15 amino acids long. The germline CDR1 and CDR2 sequences are GTSNPN and SVGIG (reference sequence). V dropped 3 bases and J dropped 4 bases, with 16 bases sitting between them. The CDR3 DNA sequence: TGTGCCTGGAGCAAGACTGACAGGAGTAATCAGCCCCAGCATTTT. This translates into CAWSKTDRSNQPQHF.

This clonotype was seen at least ten times. J is TRBJ1-1 and V is TRBV7-9; D possibly corresponds to TRBD1 (5 bases). Deletions cut 5 bases from V and 5 bases from J, with 24 bases between. This CDR3 is built from 17 residues. The germline V gene has CDR1 SEHNR and CDR2 FQNEAQ (reference sequence). The CDR3 DNA follows: TGTGCCAGCAGCCCCGGCGGCAGCGCTCAGGGTGGAACTGAAGCTTTCTTT. It encodes CASSPGGSAQGGTEAFF.

There are many counts of this clonotype. The chain joins TRBV20-1 to TRBJ2-1, with TRBD1 matching 7 bases. This CDR3 comprises 15 residues. In germline, CDR1 is DFQATT, CDR2 SNEGSKA (reference sequence). J lost 1 base, V lost 6 bases, and 9 bases had no gene match. CDR3 sequence: CSAIPVTGSYNEQFF. CDR3 sequence (DNA): TGCAGTGCCATTCCGGTGACAGGGTCCTACAATGAGCAGTTCTTC.

The chain joins TRBV15 to TRBJ1-1; D gene unclear. The CDR3 covers 17 residues. Germline CDR1 LNHNV, CDR2 YYDKDF (reference sequence). V dropped 0 bases and J dropped 3 bases, with 17 bases sitting between them. The CDR3 DNA is TGTGCCACCAGCAGAGATATAATTACCGCCTGGGACACTGAAGCTTTCTTT. Amino acid sequence: CATSRDIITAWDTEAFF.

The sample holds many counts of this clonotype. V gene TRBV24-1 combines with J gene TRBJ2-1; 7 bases map to TRBD1. There are 17 residues in the CDR3. Germline trimming cut 1 base from V and 3 bases from J; bases unmatched to any gene: 8. Germline V gives CDR1 KGHDR, CDR2 SFDVKD. The CDR3 loop is CATSDLDRASLYNEQFF. CDR3 bases: TGTGCCACCAGTGATTTAGACAGGGCGAGCCTCTACAATGAGCAGTTCTTC.

A word on this clonotype: This likely comes from a read error, as the CDR3 has no conserved phenylalanine or tryptophan at its end. V is TRBV12-3 or TRBV12-4 and J is TRBJ1-1; D gene ambiguous. The CDR3 sequence is 15 residues long. The germline V and J ends were trimmed by 7 bases and 5 bases, with 20 bases remaining between them. The CDR3 sequence: CASTLGPQARTEAFL. The DNA of the CDR3 is TGTGCCAGCACCCTAGGGCCGCAGGCCCGGACTGAAGCTTTCCTT.

This clonotype was detected ten times or more. This chain uses TRBV5-5 with TRBJ1-5; D gene ambiguous. The V gene's germline CDR1 is SGHKS and CDR2 YYEKEE (reference sequence). The CDR3 has 14 amino acids. V lost 1 base and J 0 bases, leaving 5 bases between the germline ends. CDR3: CASSLIYSNQPQHF. The CDR3 DNA follows: TGTGCCAGCAGCTTGATTTATAGCAATCAGCCCCAGCATTTT. Combining the CDR3 with reference TRBV5-5 and TRBJ1-5 gives the whole variable domain DAGVTQSPTHLIKTRGQQVTLRCSPISGHKSVSWYQQVLGQGPQFIFQYYEKEERGRGNFPDRFSARQFPNYSSELNVNALLLGDSALYLCASSLIYSNQPQHFGDGTRLSIL.